Many counts were recorded for the clone carrying this T cell receptor (beta chain). Its target is unknown. This specimen belongs to a study of identical twins. Findings of the study overall: Whereas memory repertoires showed no such difference, abundant cord blood beta clonotypes carried fewer insertions. Where out-of-frame alpha sequences were twin-shared, they showed excess low generation probability.

TCRdb analysed the 5' RACE reads with MiXCR anew, one entry per CDR3 protein. The sample comprises approximately 670,000 distinct CDR3 sequences, around 6% of which are singletons, and around 1.9% rests with the top ten. This clonotype originated in a young man in good health. The specimen was naive T cells sorted from blood.

DNA for the CDR3: TGTGCCAGCAGCAGTGAGGGGAATGAGCAGTTCTTC. Translating it yields CASSSEGNEQFF. V usage is TRBV5-4 and J usage is TRBJ2-1; D is possibly TRBD1 or TRBD2 (5 bases each). Trimming took off 4 bases at V and 7 bases at J, with 9 bases between the two ends. Germline V lookup: CDR1 SGHNT, CDR2 YYREEE (reference sequence). The length of the CDR3 is 12 residues.